The sequence of this TCR beta chain was determined in a study of OX40 agonist ivuxolimab in advanced cancers. About the study: All patients had ivuxolimab intravenously every 2 weeks at 0.01 to 10 mg/kg. A history of anti-PD-1, anti-PD-L1 or anti-CTLA-4 therapy was acceptable, and approximately 41% had some.

Some clones are missing from TCRdb's copy, which holds only in-frame ones; the method was immunoSEQ multiplex PCR. The sample records tens of thousands of clones, approximately 91% being singletons. The CDR3 covers 13 residues. The V gene end was trimmed by 5 bases and the J gene end by 5 bases; junction bases not matched to a gene: 6. From germline, CDR1 is SGHRS and CDR2 YFSETQ. The sequenced sample was CD4+ or CD8+ T cells sorted from blood, obtained in a trial of the OX40 agonist ivuxolimab. J is TRBJ2-7 and V is TRBV5-1, with 8 nucleotides matching TRBD1. The clonotype originates from an adult with an advanced solid tumor such as melanoma, head and neck, liver or kidney cancer. The CDR3 sequence: CASRWTGSNEQYF. The CDR3 DNA sequence: TGCGCCAGCAGATGGACAGGGTCGAACGAGCAGTACTTC.